The following is a T cell receptor (beta chain) sequence with its context. CDR1 is LNHNV, CDR2 YYDKDF, per germline (reference sequence). The ends were cut back, 6 bases at V and 2 bases at J, with 11 bases in the middle. This CDR3 is built from 13 residues. The entry originates in a study of blood T cell repertoires in COVID-19. Study context: Researchers got acute and convalescent COVID-19 samples from the United States, Italy and Spain.

Only in-frame clones appear in the TCRdb table, and some are missing; sequencing was by immunoSEQ multiplex PCR. The sample carries hundreds of thousands of clones, 80% to 90% recorded once. The sample consisted of peripheral blood. The clonotype comes from a man in his late teens or twenties with COVID-19, enrolled during active disease. This chain links TRBV15 with TRBJ2-7, with a possible D match to TRBD2 (6 bases). CDR3 nucleotides: TGTGCCACCAGGCGGGACCGCACCTACGAGCAGTACTTC. It is translated as CATRRDRTYEQYF.